Following are 4 T cell receptor beta chains from one sample sequenced in a study of beta chain features in type 1 diabetes. The investigators reverse transcribed all of the isolated RNA, so they sequenced expressed TCRB transcripts. The table came from immunoSEQ multiplex PCR; TCRdb's copy has only in-frame clones and leaves some out. The data contain about 620,000 clones, 15% to 17% of them singletons. The sequenced sample consisted of naive CD4+ T cells from blood. All receptors come from a man aged 18 to 35 in good health.

Details on this clone: This sample includes further DNA sequences coding for the same CDR3. This chain links TRBV9 with TRBJ2-5, with 7 bases fitting TRBD1. Germline lookup yields CDR1 SGDLS and CDR2 YYNGEE. Losses at the gene ends were 0 bases for V and 1 base for J; bases not matched to a gene: 0. The CDR3 is 14 residues long. CDR3 amino acids: CASSVGQGQETQYF. In DNA, the CDR3 is TGTGCCAGCAGCGTAGGACAGGGCCAAGAGACCCAGTACTTC.

The chain recombines TRBV5-4 with TRBJ2-2; D possibly corresponds to TRBD1 (5 bases). Trimming took 1 base from V and 1 from J, leaving 11 bases between them. Germline V lookup: CDR1 SGHNT, CDR2 YYREEE (reference sequence). This CDR3 comprises 16 residues. The CDR3 nucleotides read TGTGCCAGCAGCTTGATTGGACAAGGGAACACCGGGGAGCTGTTTTTT. Translating it yields CASSLIGQGNTGELFF.

The J gene is TRBJ2-3, the V gene TRBV18, with D unclear. The CDR3 is made up of 16 amino acids. The V gene lost 3 bases and the J gene lost 1 base, with 14 bases spanning the gap. Germline V lookup: CDR1 KGHSH, CDR2 LQKENI. The CDR3 region has the DNA TGTGCCAGCTCACCCCCCGGGCTCTCCGGCACAGATACGCAGTATTTT. Its protein product is CASSPPGLSGTDTQYF.

This clone was seen repeatedly, ten times or more. The gene calls are TRBV25-1 and TRBJ2-7; D unclear. The CDR3 runs to 10 residues. V lost 6 bases and J 3 bases, leaving 3 bases between the germline ends. CDR1 MGHDK and CDR2 SYGVNS come from the germline V gene. CDR3 DNA sequence: TGTGCCAGCAGAGGCTACGAGCAGTACTTC. This gives the protein CASRGYEQYF.